This T cell receptor beta chain was retrieved from a study of blood T cell repertoires in COVID-19. The count of this clone is one. Data came from immunoSEQ multiplex PCR; TCRdb stores just in-frame clones and leaves some out. Here the sample spans about 200,000 clones, 70% to 80% being singletons. The V end lost 3 bases, the J end lost 5 bases, and 13 bases lay between the germline ends. The CDR3 is 14 residues long. Germline V gives CDR1 ENHRY, CDR2 SYGVKD. This TCR was sampled from a woman between 40 and 55 years old with COVID-19, enrolled during active disease. The sample was peripheral blood. The chain combines TRBV10-3 with TRBJ1-2; no firm D call. The CDR3 region is CAISDSGGDYGYTF. The CDR3 DNA is TGTGCCATCAGTGATTCCGGCGGGGATTATGGCTACACCTTC.